This T cell receptor (beta chain) was captured in a study of T cell clusters in autoimmune cytopenias. Study-level findings and limits: Exclusive TRB clusters were around 3-fold more numerous in healthy donors than in active autoimmune hepatitis. Physiological T cell clusters of healthy donors were apparently absent in primary autoimmune cytopenia patients.

TRB rearrangements were amplified by touch-down multiplex PCR with mixed TRB-A/B primers. TCRdb re-called the multiplex PCR reads and gives one entry per CDR3 protein, without DNA. This sample's clone table lists thousands of distinct CDR3 sequences. Tens of thousands of genome equivalents of blood DNA were amplified for TRB. Concerning this clonotype itself: The antigen remains unidentified.

Germline V CDR1 and CDR2: SEHNR, FQNEAQ (reference sequence). CDR3 size: 13 residues. These same records also appear under a second study, on T cell repertoires in aging, cancer and after chemotherapy. According to that study: Compared with age-matched healthy donors, untreated hematological or solid cancer patients showed higher blood TCR clonality. Across the chemotherapy interval, each cancer cohort showed higher median generation probability, suggesting thymic rebound.

Sequencing used peripheral blood. V is TRBV7-9 and J is TRBJ1-1. The sequence was collected from a human donor in good health. CDR3 sequence: CASSLAVESEAFF.